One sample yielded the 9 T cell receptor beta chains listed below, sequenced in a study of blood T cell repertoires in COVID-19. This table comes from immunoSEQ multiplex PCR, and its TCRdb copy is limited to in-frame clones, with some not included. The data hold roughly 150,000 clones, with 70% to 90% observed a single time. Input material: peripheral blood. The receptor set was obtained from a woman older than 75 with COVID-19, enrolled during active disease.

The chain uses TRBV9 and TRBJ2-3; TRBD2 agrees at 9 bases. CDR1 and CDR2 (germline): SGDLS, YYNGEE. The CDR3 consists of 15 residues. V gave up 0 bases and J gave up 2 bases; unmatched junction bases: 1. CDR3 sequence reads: CASSVASGVTDTQYF. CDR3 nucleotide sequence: TGTGCCAGCAGCGTAGCTAGCGGGGTCACAGATACGCAGTATTTT.

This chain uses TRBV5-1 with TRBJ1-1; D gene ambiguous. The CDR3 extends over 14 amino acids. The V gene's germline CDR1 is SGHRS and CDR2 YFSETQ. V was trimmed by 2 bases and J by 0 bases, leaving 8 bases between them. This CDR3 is CASSFQYMNTEAFF. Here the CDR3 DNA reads TGCGCCAGCAGCTTTCAGTACATGAACACTGAAGCTTTCTTT.

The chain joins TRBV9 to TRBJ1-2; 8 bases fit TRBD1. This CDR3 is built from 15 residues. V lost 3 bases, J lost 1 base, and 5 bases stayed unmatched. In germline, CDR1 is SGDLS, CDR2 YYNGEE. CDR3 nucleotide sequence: TGTGCCAGCAGCGCCTCAGACAGGGGTAACTATGGCTACACCTTC. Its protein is CASSASDRGNYGYTF.

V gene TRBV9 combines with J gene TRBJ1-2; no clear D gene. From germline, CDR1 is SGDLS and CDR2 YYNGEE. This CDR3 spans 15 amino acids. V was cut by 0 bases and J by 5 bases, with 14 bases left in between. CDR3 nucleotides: TGTGCCAGCAGCGTAGGGACGCCTGGACTGTATGGCTACACCTTC. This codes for CASSVGTPGLYGYTF. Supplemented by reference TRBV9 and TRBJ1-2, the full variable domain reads DSGVTQTPKHLITATGQRVTLRCSPRSGDLSVYWYQQSLDQGLQFLIQYYNGEERAKGNILERFSAQQFPDLHSELNLSSLELGDSALYFCASSVGTPGLYGYTFGSGTRLTVV.

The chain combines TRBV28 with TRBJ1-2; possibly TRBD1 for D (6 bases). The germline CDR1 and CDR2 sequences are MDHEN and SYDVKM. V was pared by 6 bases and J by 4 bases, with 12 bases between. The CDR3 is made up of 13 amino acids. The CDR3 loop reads CASRGGAGYGYTF. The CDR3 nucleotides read TGTGCCAGCAGGGGGGGGGCAGGCTATGGCTACACCTTC.

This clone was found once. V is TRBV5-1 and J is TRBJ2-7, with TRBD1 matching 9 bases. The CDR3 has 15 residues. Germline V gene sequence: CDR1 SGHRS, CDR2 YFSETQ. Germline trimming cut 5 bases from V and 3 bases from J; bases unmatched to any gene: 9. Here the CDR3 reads CASSSDRGSDYEQYF. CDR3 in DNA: TGCGCCAGCAGTTCCGACAGGGGGTCCGACTACGAGCAGTACTTC.

CDR3 bases: TGTGCCAGCAGCCCGAATCTGGTCGCGGGAGGCACAGATACGCAGTATTTT. This gives the protein CASSPNLVAGGTDTQYF. This sequence joins TRBV5-4 and TRBJ2-3, with TRBD2 identical over 7 bases. Germline trimming cut 4 bases from V and 1 base from J; bases unmatched to any gene: 12. This CDR3 is 17 amino acids long. The V gene's germline CDR1 is SGHNT and CDR2 YYREEE (reference sequence).

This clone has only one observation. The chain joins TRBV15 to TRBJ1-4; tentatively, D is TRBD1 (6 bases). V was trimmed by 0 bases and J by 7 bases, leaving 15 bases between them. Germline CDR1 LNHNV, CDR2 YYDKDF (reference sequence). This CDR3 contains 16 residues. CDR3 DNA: TGTGCCACCAGCAGAGATCTTGGCGGGGGCGGTGAAAAACTGTTTTTT. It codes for CATSRDLGGGGEKLFF.

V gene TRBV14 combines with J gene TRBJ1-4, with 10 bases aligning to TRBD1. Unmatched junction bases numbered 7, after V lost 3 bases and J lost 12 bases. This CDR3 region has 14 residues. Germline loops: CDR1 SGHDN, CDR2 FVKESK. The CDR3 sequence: CASSHRRGTGELFF. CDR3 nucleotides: TGTGCCAGCAGCCACCGAAGGGGGACAGGGGAACTGTTTTTT.